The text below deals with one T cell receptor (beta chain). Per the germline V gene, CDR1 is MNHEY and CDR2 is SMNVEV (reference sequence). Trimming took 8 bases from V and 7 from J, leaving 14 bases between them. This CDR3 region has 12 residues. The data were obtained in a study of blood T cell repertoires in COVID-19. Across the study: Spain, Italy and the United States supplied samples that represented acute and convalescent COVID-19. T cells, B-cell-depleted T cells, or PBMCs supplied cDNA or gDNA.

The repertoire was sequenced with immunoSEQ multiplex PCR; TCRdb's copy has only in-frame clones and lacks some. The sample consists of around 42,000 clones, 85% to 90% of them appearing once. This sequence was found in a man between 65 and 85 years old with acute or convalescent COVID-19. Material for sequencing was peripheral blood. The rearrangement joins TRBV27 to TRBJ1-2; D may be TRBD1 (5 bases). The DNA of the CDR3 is TGTGCCAGCGGGAATCTGGGGGGTGGCTACACCTTC. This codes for CASGNLGGGYTF.